The 17 T cell receptor beta chains below all came from one sample that was sequenced in a study of early T cells in non-severe SARS-CoV-2 infection. Via MiXCR, TCRdb re-called the 5' RACE reads, giving one row per CDR3 protein. Here the sample spans roughly 65,000 distinct CDR3 sequences, about 11% being singletons. Sequencing used whole blood. The receptor source for this set is an adult who was a healthcare worker with PCR-confirmed SARS-CoV-2 infection or an uninfected control (not recorded which).

J is TRBJ2-1 and V is TRBV11-2, with D perhaps matching TRBD2 (5 bases). CDR3 size: 15 residues. Germline V gives CDR1 SGHAT, CDR2 FQNNGV. V lost 0 bases and J 4 bases, leaving 10 bases between the germline ends. In DNA, the CDR3 is TGTGCCAGCAGCTTAGAGGTCGGACTTTACAATGAGCAGTTCTTC. This encodes CASSLEVGLYNEQFF.

This clonotype was recorded a few times. The chain carries TRBV20-1 and TRBJ1-1; D remains unclear. Trimming pared 2 bases from V and 2 bases from J, leaving 9 bases between. The CDR3 is made up of 13 amino acids. Germline loops: CDR1 DFQATT, CDR2 SNEGSKA (reference sequence). The CDR3 nucleotides are TGCAGTGCTAGAAGCGGGGTTAACACTGAAGCTTTCTTT. Its protein product is CSARSGVNTEAFF.

This clonotype was recorded a few times. This chain links TRBV11-2 with TRBJ2-7; D is undetermined. Germline lookup yields CDR1 SGHAT and CDR2 FQNNGV. There are 12 residues in the CDR3. Trimming took off 3 bases at V and 7 bases at J, with 10 bases between the two ends. The CDR3, as DNA: TGTGCCAGCAGCTTTTCGGGTGGTGAGCAGTACTTC. Protein product: CASSFSGGEQYF.

V gene TRBV5-1 combines with J gene TRBJ1-4; 10 bases align to TRBD1. The V and J ends lost 4 bases and 7 bases, in that order; junction bases with no gene match: 4. CDR1 is SGHRS, CDR2 YFSETQ, per germline. The length of the CDR3 is 14 residues. CDR3 protein: CASSTGTGAEKLFF. CDR3 nucleotide sequence: TGCGCCAGCAGCACCGGGACAGGGGCTGAAAAACTGTTTTTT.

The J gene is TRBJ1-2, the V gene TRBV12-3 or TRBV12-4; D is unclear. CDR3 size: 13 residues. Deletions cut 4 bases from V and 2 bases from J, with 8 bases between. In DNA form, the CDR3 reads TGTGCCAGCAGTTCTGGCGGGAACTATGGCTACACCTTC. It specifies CASSSGGNYGYTF.

This clonotype has more than one count but fewer than ten. The rearrangement joins TRBV28 to TRBJ2-7; D call uncertain. The ends were cut back, 8 bases at V and 0 bases at J, with 8 bases in the middle. Germline loops: CDR1 MDHEN, CDR2 SYDVKM. CDR3 size: 12 residues. CDR3 sequence: CASHGRSYEQYF. The CDR3 DNA reads as TGTGCCAGCCACGGCCGCTCCTACGAGCAGTACTTC.

This clonotype was detected ten times or more. The chain carries TRBV27 and TRBJ2-3, with D possibly being TRBD2 (6 bases). CDR3 size: 14 residues. The V gene lost 2 bases and the J gene lost 3 bases, with 9 bases spanning the gap. Germline V gene data show CDR1 as MNHEY and CDR2 as SMNVEV (reference sequence). The CDR3 loop is CASSLAGRTDTQYF. The CDR3, as DNA: TGTGCCAGCAGTTTAGCAGGGAGGACAGATACGCAGTATTTT.

This clonotype was observed a few times. J is TRBJ2-2 and V is TRBV12-3 or TRBV12-4; D remains ambiguous. V lost 4 bases and J lost 4, with 10 bases in between. There are 14 residues in the CDR3. The CDR3 protein is CASSSQRATGELFF. CDR3 coding DNA: TGTGCCAGCAGTTCACAGCGTGCCACCGGGGAGCTGTTTTTT.

This clonotype was counted between two and nine times. This sequence joins TRBV23-1 and TRBJ2-1, with D perhaps matching TRBD1 or TRBD2 (5 bases each). TRBV23-1 is labeled an ORF, and its function is uncertain. The V end was cut by 4 bases, the J end by 4 bases, with 20 bases between. The CDR3 spans 17 residues. The DNA for the CDR3 is TGCGCCAGCAGTCTACTAGGGGCAGCGTGGATTTACAATGAGCAGTTCTTC. It specifies CASSLLGAAWIYNEQFF.

Ten or more counts support this clonotype. The chain employs TRBV6-1 and TRBJ2-3, with unresolved D. V was pared by 6 bases and J by 1 base, with 11 bases between. Germline assignment: CDR1 MNHNS and CDR2 SASEGT. This CDR3 region has 14 residues. The CDR3, as DNA: TGTGCCAGCAGATCGGACGCGGGCACAGATACGCAGTATTTT. As protein: CASRSDAGTDTQYF.

The V gene is TRBV6-5, the J gene TRBJ2-2; D is possibly TRBD1 (6 bases). CDR3 size: 15 residues. Germline values: CDR1 MNHEY, CDR2 SVGAGI. Between the trimmed V and J ends, which lost 6 bases and 5 bases, there was a span of 16 bases. For the CDR3, the DNA is TGTGCCAGCAGAATAGACAGGATTTCAACCGGGGAGCTGTTTTTT. Protein product: CASRIDRISTGELFF.

The table lists this clonotype with a count of one. Here the CDR3 reads CSARDPWQKQETQYF. The CDR3 nucleotides are TGCAGTGCTAGAGATCCCTGGCAGAAACAAGAGACCCAGTACTTC. The V gene is TRBV20-1, the J gene TRBJ2-5; no clear D. The CDR3 runs 15 residues. Trimming shortened V by 0 bases and J by 2 bases, and 13 bases separated the two germline ends. Germline V lookup: CDR1 DFQATT, CDR2 SNEGSKA (reference sequence).

The chain couples TRBV28 to TRBJ2-7, with a weak D call TRBD1 (5 bases). The V end lost 6 bases, the J end lost 2 bases, and 11 bases lay between the germline ends. Germline CDR1 MDHEN, CDR2 SYDVKM. The CDR3 contains 13 residues. The CDR3 spells CASSQKGPYEQYF. CDR3 bases: TGTGCCAGCAGCCAAAAGGGGCCCTACGAGCAGTACTTC. The full variable domain, in which reference TRBV28 and TRBJ2-7 provide the parts outside the CDR3, is DVKVTQSSRYLVKRTGEKVFLECVQDMDHENMFWYRQDPGLGLRLIYFSYDVKMKEKGDIPEGYSVSREKKERFSLILESASTNQTSMYLCASSQKGPYEQYFGPGTRLTVT.

CDR3 loop: CASIQTSGSGYEQYF. The CDR3 DNA sequence: TGTGCCAGCATTCAGACTAGCGGGAGTGGCTACGAGCAGTACTTC. The chain links TRBV6-5 to TRBJ2-7; 12 bases fit TRBD2. Per germline, CDR1 MNHEY and CDR2 SVGAGI. V gave up 7 bases and J gave up 3 bases; unmatched junction bases: 7. The CDR3 totals 15 residues.

This clonotype has more than one count but fewer than ten. This rearrangement joins TRBV7-6 to TRBJ2-5; TRBD1 or TRBD2 may be the D gene (5 bases each). The CDR3 runs to 13 residues. V was cut by 5 bases and J by 5 bases, with 12 bases left in between. The germline gives CDR1 SGHVS, CDR2 FNYEAQ. CDR3 residues: CASSPGPSETQYF. Written as DNA, the CDR3 is TGTGCCAGCAGCCCGGGACCGAGCGAGACCCAGTACTTC.

The table lists this clonotype with a few counts. The chain is built from TRBV5-4 and TRBJ2-7; TRBD1 matches at 8 bases. The CDR3 extends over 14 amino acids. The J segment lost 4 bases and the V segment lost 4 bases, leaving 7 bases of the junction unmatched. CDR1 and CDR2 from the germline V gene are SGHNT and YYREEE (reference sequence). The CDR3 DNA sequence: TGTGCCAGCAGCCAAGACAGGGGATTGTACGAGCAGTACTTC. Its protein is CASSQDRGLYEQYF.

Comments on this clonotype: No DNA is shown, since the ends of the CDR3 on it are uncertain; the CDR3 is the one TCRdb lists. This rearrangement joins TRBV7-5 to TRBJ1-1; TRBD1, the D gene given by the table, was not confirmed from the DNA. TRBV7-5 is marked as a pseudogene. The length of the CDR3 is 17 amino acids, counting both ends. This chain's CDR3 is CISVPEAAPRGNTEAFF.